Presented here are 5 T cell receptor beta chains from one specimen sequenced in a study of T cells after yellow fever vaccination. TCRdb called the 5' RACE reads again in MiXCR, with one record for every CDR3 protein. Found here are 25,000 to 35,000 distinct CDR3 sequences, 4.4% of them singletons; the top ten hold roughly half. This material consisted of CD8+ T cells sorted from PBMCs, taken 5 days after the yellow fever booster vaccination. Receptors originate from a man younger than 40 who received the YFV17D yellow fever vaccine.

In its sample, this clonotype was seen many times. The rearrangement uses TRBV11-2 and TRBJ2-1, with 9 positions matching TRBD1. The CDR3 contains 18 residues. The germline gives CDR1 SGHAT, CDR2 FQNNGV. V was pared by 4 bases and J by 7 bases, with 17 bases of the junction left unmatched. CDR3 loop: CASSSQGMDRGGGNEQFF. CDR3 in DNA: TGTGCCAGCAGCTCCCAAGGGATGGACAGGGGTGGCGGGAATGAGCAGTTCTTC.

In this sample, this clonotype turned up many times. This chain links TRBV7-9 with TRBJ2-3; the D gene could be TRBD1 or TRBD2 (5 bases each). Trimming pared 1 base from V and 2 bases from J, leaving 7 bases between. CDR3 length equals 14 residues. Per the germline V gene, CDR1 is SEHNR and CDR2 is FQNEAQ (reference sequence). CDR3 DNA: TGTGCCAGCAGCTTAGATGGGACCACAGATACGCAGTATTTT. Its translation: CASSLDGTTDTQYF.

In its sample, this clonotype was seen many times. The CDR3, as DNA: TGTGCCAGCAGCTTAGTAGCGGGAGCGCCCAAAAACATTCAGTACTTC. Protein sequence: CASSLVAGAPKNIQYF. The chain combines TRBV11-2 with TRBJ2-4; TRBD2 matches 9 bases. V lost 1 base and J lost 2; bases outside the gene matches: 3. Germline CDR1 reads SGHAT; CDR2 reads FQNNGV. The CDR3 spans 16 residues.

This clonotype appeared many times. The chain combines TRBV25-1 with TRBJ2-7; 8 bases fit TRBD1. This CDR3 has 13 amino acids. Germline CDR1 reads MGHDK; CDR2 reads SYGVNS. With 5 bases clipped from V and 5 bases from J, the junction kept 5 bases outside the gene matches. The CDR3 DNA reads as TGTGCCAGCAGTTGGACAGGGCGTGACGAGCAGTACTTC. It translates to CASSWTGRDEQYF.

This clonotype was found many times. The chain uses TRBV3-1 and TRBJ2-1; TRBD2 aligns across 7 bases. The CDR3 totals 15 residues. Germline V gene lookup returns CDR1 LGHDT and CDR2 YNNKEL (reference sequence). J gave up 1 base and V 3 bases, and 3 bases lay outside the gene matches. The CDR3 DNA follows: TGTGCCAGCAGCCAGCGGGAGACATCCTACAATGAGCAGTTCTTC. Translating it yields CASSQRETSYNEQFF.